Sequencing of this T cell receptor (beta chain) was carried out in a study of blood T cell repertoires in COVID-19. The wider study: Donors in the United States, Italy and Spain gave samples during acute or convalescent COVID-19.

This clone was detected a few times. V gave up 4 bases and J gave up 10 bases, with 10 bases separating them. The CDR3 length is 12 residues. Assay used: immunoSEQ multiplex PCR; TCRdb lists only in-frame clones, some missing. Counted here are around 270,000 clones, approximately 88% occurring once; the ten biggest clones make up about 2.9%. The sample was PBMCs or T cells enriched from blood (not recorded which). The rearrangement links TRBV12-3 or TRBV12-4 to TRBJ1-4, with D maybe TRBD1 (5 bases). This receptor was identified in a middle-aged woman who had been exposed to COVID-19. The CDR3 loop is CASSYGGGKLFF. The CDR3 bases are TGTGCCAGCAGTTACGGGGGAGGAAAACTGTTTTTT.